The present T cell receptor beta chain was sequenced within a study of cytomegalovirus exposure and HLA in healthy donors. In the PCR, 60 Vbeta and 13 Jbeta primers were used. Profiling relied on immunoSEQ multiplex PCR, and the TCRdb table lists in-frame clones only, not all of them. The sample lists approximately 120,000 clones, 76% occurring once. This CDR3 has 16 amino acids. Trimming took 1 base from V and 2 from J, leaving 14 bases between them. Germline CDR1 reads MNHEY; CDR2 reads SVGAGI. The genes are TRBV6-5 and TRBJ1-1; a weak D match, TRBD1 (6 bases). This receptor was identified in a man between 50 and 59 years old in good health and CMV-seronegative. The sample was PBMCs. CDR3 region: CASSYYSGALNTEAFF. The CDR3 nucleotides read TGTGCCAGCAGTTACTATTCAGGGGCGTTAAACACTGAAGCTTTCTTT.